This record looks at one TCR beta chain sequence and its context. Its antigen remains unknown. No patient had autoimmune disease or received systemic immunosuppression. Trimming shortened V by 6 bases and J by 3 bases, and 18 bases separated the two germline ends. The CDR3 has 15 amino acids. Germline loops: CDR1 MNHEY, CDR2 SMNVEV (reference sequence). The sample comes from a study of OX40 agonist ivuxolimab in advanced cancers. Across the study: Patients in the trial were receiving intravenous ivuxolimab every 2 weeks, at doses of 0.01 to 10 mg/kg. Those enrolled were 70% to 85% male, with a mean age of 60 years and ages from about 20 to 80. Study conclusions and caveats: Both blood CD4+ and CD8+ T cells showed clonal growth by week 6 at 0.1 to 3.0 mg/kg.

Data came from immunoSEQ multiplex PCR; TCRdb stores just in-frame clones and leaves some out. The table includes about 100,000 clones, approximately 90% detected once. The clonotype originates from an adult with an advanced solid tumor such as melanoma, head and neck, liver or kidney cancer. The genes are TRBV27 and TRBJ2-7; perhaps TRBD2 as D (6 bases). Sequencing used CD4+ or CD8+ T cells sorted from blood, obtained in a trial of the OX40 agonist ivuxolimab. CDR3 coding DNA: TGTGCCAGCAGCTCTCCCTCCCTGCGGGGCTACGAGCAGTACTTC. Its translation is CASSSPSLRGYEQYF.